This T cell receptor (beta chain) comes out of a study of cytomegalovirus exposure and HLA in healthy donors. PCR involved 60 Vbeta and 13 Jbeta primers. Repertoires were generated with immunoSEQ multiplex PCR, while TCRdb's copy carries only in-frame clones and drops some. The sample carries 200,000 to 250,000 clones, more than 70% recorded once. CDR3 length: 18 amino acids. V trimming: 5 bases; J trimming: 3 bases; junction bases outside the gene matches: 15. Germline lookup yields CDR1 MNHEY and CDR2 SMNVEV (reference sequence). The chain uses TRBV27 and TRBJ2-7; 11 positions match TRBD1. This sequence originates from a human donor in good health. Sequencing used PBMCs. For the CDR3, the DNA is TGTGCCAGCAGTCACGCCGGGACAGGGGGGTTGACCCACTACGAGCAGTACTTC. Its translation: CASSHAGTGGLTHYEQYF.